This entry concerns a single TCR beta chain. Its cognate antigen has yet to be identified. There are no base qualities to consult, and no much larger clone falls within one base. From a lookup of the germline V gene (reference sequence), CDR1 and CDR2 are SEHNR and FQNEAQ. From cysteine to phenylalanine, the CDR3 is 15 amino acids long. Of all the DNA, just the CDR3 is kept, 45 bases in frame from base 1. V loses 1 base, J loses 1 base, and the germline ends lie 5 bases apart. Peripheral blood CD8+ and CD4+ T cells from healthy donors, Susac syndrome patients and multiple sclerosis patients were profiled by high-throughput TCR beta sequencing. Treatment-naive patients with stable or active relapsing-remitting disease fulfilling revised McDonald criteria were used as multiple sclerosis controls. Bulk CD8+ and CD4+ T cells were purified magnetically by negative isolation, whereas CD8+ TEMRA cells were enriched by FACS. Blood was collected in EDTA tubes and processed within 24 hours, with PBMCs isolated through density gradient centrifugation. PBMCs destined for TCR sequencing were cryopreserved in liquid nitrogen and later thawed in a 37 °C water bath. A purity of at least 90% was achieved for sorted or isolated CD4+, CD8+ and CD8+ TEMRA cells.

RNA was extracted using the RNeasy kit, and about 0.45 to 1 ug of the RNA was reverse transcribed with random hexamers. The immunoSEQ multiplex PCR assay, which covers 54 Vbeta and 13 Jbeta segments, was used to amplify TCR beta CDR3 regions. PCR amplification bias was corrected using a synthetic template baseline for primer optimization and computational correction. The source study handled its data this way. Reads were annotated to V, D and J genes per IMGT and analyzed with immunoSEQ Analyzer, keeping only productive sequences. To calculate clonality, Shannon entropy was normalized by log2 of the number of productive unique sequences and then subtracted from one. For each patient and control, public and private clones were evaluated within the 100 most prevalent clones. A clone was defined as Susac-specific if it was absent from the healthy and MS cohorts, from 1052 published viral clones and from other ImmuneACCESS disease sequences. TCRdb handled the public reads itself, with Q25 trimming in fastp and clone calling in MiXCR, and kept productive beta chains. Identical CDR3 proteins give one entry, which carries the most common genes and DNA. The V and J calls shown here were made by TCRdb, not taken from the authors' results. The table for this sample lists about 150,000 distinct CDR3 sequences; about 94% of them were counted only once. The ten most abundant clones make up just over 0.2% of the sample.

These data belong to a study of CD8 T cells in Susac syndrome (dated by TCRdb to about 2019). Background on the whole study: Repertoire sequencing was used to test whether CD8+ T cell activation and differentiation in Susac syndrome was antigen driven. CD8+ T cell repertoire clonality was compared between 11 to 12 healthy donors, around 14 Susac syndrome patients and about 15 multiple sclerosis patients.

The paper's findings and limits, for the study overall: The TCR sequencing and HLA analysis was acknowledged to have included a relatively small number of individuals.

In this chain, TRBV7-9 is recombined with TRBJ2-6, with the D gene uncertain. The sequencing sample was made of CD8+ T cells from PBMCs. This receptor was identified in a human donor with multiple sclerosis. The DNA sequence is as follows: TGTGCCAGCAGCTTAGTTGCGTCTGGGGCCAACGTCCTGACTTTC. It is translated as CASSLVASGANVLTF.